This T cell receptor (beta chain) derives from a study of T cell repertoires in cytomegalovirus infection. Study-wide results and caveats: HLA-C-restricted TCR beta clonotypes specific for CMV led the ex vivo response.

This clonotype has only a few counts. Its antigen is not identified. TCRdb re-analysed the reads in MiXCR, keeping a single row per CDR3 protein. In the table there are fewer than 200,000 distinct CDR3 sequences, about 21% of which are singletons. The receptor comes from a human donor in good health (CMV status not recorded). Some clones in this sample may be carry-over from other donors' samples. The sequenced sample was PBMCs.

CDR3 residues: CASSEATNTGELFF. In nucleotides, the CDR3 is TGTGCCAGCAGCGAGGCCACGAACACCGGGGAGCTGTTTTTT. V and J are TRBV11-3 and TRBJ2-2; D is unresolved. Germline V gene data show CDR1 as SGHNT and CDR2 as YENEEA. This CDR3 has 14 residues. Trimming took 5 bases from V and 0 from J, leaving 7 bases between them.